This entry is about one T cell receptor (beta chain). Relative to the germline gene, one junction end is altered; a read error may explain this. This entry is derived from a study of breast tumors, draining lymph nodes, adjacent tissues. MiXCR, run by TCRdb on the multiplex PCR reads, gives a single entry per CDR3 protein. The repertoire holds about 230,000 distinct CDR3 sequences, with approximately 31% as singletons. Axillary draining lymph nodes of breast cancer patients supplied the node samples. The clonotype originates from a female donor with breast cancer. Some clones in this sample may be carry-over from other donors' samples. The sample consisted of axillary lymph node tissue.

The chain's CDR3 is CASRHRPATGETQYF. CDR3 in DNA: TGCGCCAGCAGGCATAGGCCCGCGACAGGGGAGACCCAGTACTTC. The chain links TRBV5-5 to TRBJ2-5; the match to TRBD1 covers 7 bases. CDR3 length: 15 residues. Germline CDR1 reads SGHKS; CDR2 reads YYEKEE (reference sequence).